This T cell receptor (beta chain) was sequenced for a study of cytomegalovirus exposure and HLA in healthy donors (dated by TCRdb to 2016 to 2017). For the wider study: An earlier analysis of 550 to 700 of the donors reported 250 to 350 Gb of sequence data and roughly 100 million unique TCR beta sequences from some 180 million T cells. Roughly 300 gigabases of sequencing data and approximately 85 million unique TCR sequences were included in an early release covering about 700 HLA-typed donors. Of the 300 to 400 genotyped donors, 81% fell in the genetic ancestry cluster associated with self-reported Caucasian donors. The study was designed to test whether signatures of past pathogen exposure could be identified by cataloging public T cell receptors. The study used immunosequencing to profile the T cell repertoires of approximately 650 subjects and linked those repertoires to cytomegalovirus serostatus. Besides the first cohort of around 670 subjects, a separate validation cohort made up of over 100 different subjects was used. The study combined high-throughput TCR immunosequencing, statistical association of individual TCRs with disease status, and machine learning to predict cytomegalovirus infection status. To study patterns of TCR occurrence, a later analysis re-analyzed previously published TCR beta repertoires from around 700 donors and added high-resolution HLA genotyping. In the later analysis, no new phenotypic data were used to find candidate immune exposures; instead, reliance was placed on TCR beta sequences and their occurrence across donors. In an earlier analysis of roughly 580 of the donors, high-throughput TCR beta sequencing was used to judge whether each TCR beta V gene segment behaved as functional or pseudogenic. Donor age, sex, ethnicity and CMV serostatus were collected together with the repertoire data. Genome-wide SNP genotypes for about 60% of the roughly 670 donors were used in a later genetic analysis, which treated that subset as a discovery cohort. Every repertoire in the discovery cohort had been generated on one and the same sequencing platform. HLA typing included class I and class II loci at four-digit resolution. Typing coverage varied by locus: roughly 620-640 donors for A, B, C, DRB1 and DQB1; roughly 520 for DQA1; approximately 610 for DPA1; around 490 for DPB1. Because of strong linkage in the cohort, four to six DR-DQ haplotypes were treated as single units for association and clustering. On average, over 200,000 unique TCR beta nucleotide sequences were sequenced per donor among a few hundred genotyped donors of the cohort, with around 19% of those sequences being non-productive.

The CDR3 starts with the cysteine, ends with the phenylalanine, and has 16 residues. The kept DNA is CDR3 alone, 48 bases in frame from the first base. Findings and caveats that apply to the study as a whole: Compared with equally common non-associated chains, HLA-associated TCR beta chains in a later analysis were more clonally expanded and had lower generation probabilities. A later analysis reported that several top co-occurrence clusters appeared linked to parvovirus B19, influenza, CMV and Epstein-Barr virus. In a later analysis, the rate of TCR association differed among HLA loci, with DRB1 alleles having the most associated TCRs and HLA-C alleles having the fewest. The classifier was reported to diagnose cytomegalovirus status with high specificity and sensitivity in both the original and validation cohorts. Strong co-occurrence of HLA alleles, especially DR and DQ, made assigning TCR associations to individual alleles difficult. In an earlier analysis of approximately 590 of the donors, most TCR beta V segments appeared in productive rearrangements about 90% or about 30% of the time, broadly matching IMGT annotations. Because HLA typing was missing for some donors at each locus, association tests included only the typed subset. It was suggested by the authors that the approach could potentially be generalized to other disease states and immunological phenotypes. The cohort was sequenced for TCR beta chains only, and without alpha or paired-chain data the features that could be detected were limited. A cluster of highly shared sequence variants was judged likely to be a technical artifact of the sequencing pipeline. The earlier analysis of 450 to 700 of the donors excluded over 15 rarely observed V segments, including chromosome 9 orphons, because counts were too low. A total of around 150 TCR beta chains were listed by the study as associated with cytomegalovirus. A further reported finding was that TCR beta sequences accurately predicted the HLA-A and HLA-B alleles for most subjects in the first cohort. A later analysis associated approximately 17,000 TCR beta sequences with specific HLA alleles at a false discovery rate of 0.05. CMV serostatus was the only immune exposure information available for the cohort. Linkage disequilibrium might explain the correlated functional status among segregating V segments, but an unknown experimental factor could not be ruled out. An association between a missense DCLRE1C variant and V-gene and J-gene trimming of TCR beta chains was found in a later genetic analysis and replicated in an independent cohort. Because the 87-base-pair reads could not distinguish some IMGT-functional V segments, including TRBV6-2 and TRBV6-3, those segments were excluded. According to a later genetic analysis, donors in an Asian-associated ancestry cluster had fewer N-insertions in productive TCRs than the approximately 710-donor mean. Presence/absence analyses assumed roughly uniform sequencing depth across donors, an assumption that may not hold. In a later analysis, most CMV-associated TCR beta chains were found to appear HLA-restricted, with HLA associations seemingly driven largely by CMV exposure. In vitro tests confirmed that three of the cytomegalovirus-associated TCR beta chains recognize cytomegalovirus antigens. While some public TCRs were present in many individuals, most TCR sequences turned up only very rarely across donors.

Library creation used the immunoSEQ multiplex PCR assay. For the multiplex PCR, a mixture combining 60 forward primers for TCR Vbeta segments and 13 reverse primers for TCR Jbeta segments was used. The CDR3 region of rearranged TCR beta genes was amplified from genomic DNA by a multiplex PCR assay. Amplified TCR beta libraries were sequenced as 87-base-pair reads on the Illumina HiSeq System. The source study handled its data this way. A later analysis tallied 80 million to 95 million unique TCR beta chains across the 700 or so repertoires, and around 9.9 million of those chains were shared by two or more donors. A nearest-neighbor algorithm error-corrected the raw reads and collapsed the reads into unique sequences, merging closely related sequences to remove PCR and sequencing errors. CDR3 sequences were aligned to IMGT reference sequences to assign V, D and J gene segments. Each retained sequence needed at least a six-nucleotide match to both a V gene segment and a J gene segment. Rearrangements were called productive when the CDR3 lacked stop codons and stayed in frame with V and J; all others were non-productive. CDR3 was defined according to IMGT convention as the region running from the second conserved V-encoded cysteine to the conserved J-encoded phenylalanine. The earlier analysis of 587 of the donors excluded any sequence lacking an unambiguous match to a single V gene segment. An earlier analysis of 587 of the donors called V segments functional above 56.7% productive rearrangements and segregating when the between-donor standard deviation exceeded 5%. To diagnose cytomegalovirus status from the catalog of TCR beta chain sequences, a statistical classification framework was built. A later analysis assigned V and J genes by comparing TCR nucleotide sequences with IMGT/GENE-DB human TR gene sequences. Using the TCRdist pipeline, a later analysis assigned CDR3 sequences along with most-parsimonious VDJ recombination scenarios. In a later analysis, every TCR beta chain was defined by the combination of its CDR3 amino acid sequence and its V-gene family, and reads without a unique V-gene family were dropped. To address suspected cross-contamination and a sequencing artifact, a later analysis removed 450 to 700 highly shared, low-generation-probability nucleotide sequences. A later analysis calculated a clonal expansion index for each public chain from normalized within-repertoire ranks of inferred template counts. Generation probabilities in a later analysis came from a VDJ recombination model fitted to out-of-frame rearrangements, and those results were checked against IGoR. In a later analysis, TCR-TCR, TCR-HLA and TCR-CMV co-occurrence was scored with hypergeometric tests, and a repertoire-size bias correction was applied to TCR pairs. In a later analysis, false discovery rates were estimated by permuting HLA or CMV assignments 20 times. In a later analysis, co-occurring TCRs were grouped with DBSCAN, and TCRdist sequence similarity was added when clustering was performed within HLA-allele-positive subsets. Repertoires with fewer than 30,000 or more than 120,000 public chains were left out of co-occurrence clustering, as were about 5 repertoires with anomalous nucleotide sharing. TCRdb retrieved this table from immuneACCESS and kept in-frame rearrangements only. Not all clones are present; in checked studies, unresolved V genes account for under half, and no reason is known for the remainder. From that table come the V and J calls and clone size; the DNA was used to work out D and trimming. Counted in this sample were about 120,000 clones; 79% of them appeared once. Clones ranked in the top ten supply 3.5% to 4.5% of the sample.

Notes on this clone: No antigen is known for it. No much larger clone exists at a distance of one base, and base qualities are not known.

The cohort was made up of 666 healthy bone marrow donors. All cohort members were sampled while nominally healthy, although unrecorded immune exposures were likely present. The donor was CMV seropositive and was included in the group of some 290 seropositive cohort members. Every donor gave a peripheral blood sample, and the peripheral blood mononuclear cells from that sample were used for TCR beta sequencing. Genomic DNA extraction from the blood cell samples was performed with the Qiagen DNeasy Blood Extraction Kit. The specimen sequenced was PBMCs. The receptor was derived from a man in his thirties or forties in good health and CMV-seropositive. The rearrangement combines TRBV21-1 with TRBJ2-3; TRBD2, the D gene given by the table, was not confirmed from the DNA. TRBV21-1 constitutes a pseudogene. The nucleotide sequence reads TGTGCCAGCAGCAAAGCCTGGCGGGGGGTAACAGATACGCAGTATTTT. This gives the protein CASSKAWRGVTDTQYF.